The 32 T cell receptor beta chains below were found in one sample sequenced in a study of blood T cell repertoires in COVID-19. The data were produced by immunoSEQ multiplex PCR, yet TCRdb's version contains in-frame clones alone and is incomplete. The sample carries 200,000 to 300,000 clones, around 90% recorded once. Sequencing input: peripheral blood. The receptors were gathered from a woman aged 55 to 70 with COVID-19, enrolled during active disease.

The V and J genes are TRBV5-1 and TRBJ2-1; the match to TRBD1 covers 9 bases. This CDR3 has 17 amino acids. V dropped 0 bases and J dropped 6; count of bases not matched to a gene: 10. CDR1 SGHRS and CDR2 YFSETQ come from the germline V gene. CDR3: CASSLAYLGTGSNEQFF. The CDR3 DNA follows: TGCGCCAGCAGCTTGGCGTATCTCGGGACAGGGAGCAATGAGCAGTTCTTC.

DNA of the CDR3: TGTGCCAGCAGCTTGCATAAGGGACTAGCGGGAGTTGTACAAGAGACCCAGTACTTC. Amino acids: CASSLHKGLAGVVQETQYF. This chain links TRBV7-7 with TRBJ2-5; 14 bases line up with TRBD2. The length of the CDR3 is 19 residues. V trimming: 3 bases; J trimming: 2 bases; junction bases outside the gene matches: 11. Germline assignment: CDR1 SSHAT and CDR2 FNYEAQ (reference sequence).

This sequence joins TRBV2 and TRBJ1-5; tentative D call: TRBD1 (6 bases). The CDR3 contains 13 residues. Trimming cost V 7 bases and J 5 bases, with 12 bases left between them. Germline CDR1 and CDR2: SNHLY and FYNNEI. This chain's CDR3 is CASKGEGYQPQHF. In DNA form, the CDR3 reads TGTGCCAGCAAGGGGGAGGGTTATCAGCCCCAGCATTTT.

The V call is TRBV19, the J call TRBJ1-1; TRBD1 aligns across 8 bases. CDR1 and CDR2 (germline): LNHDA, SQIVND (reference sequence). V lost 6 bases to trimming and J lost 3 bases; unmatched junction nucleotides: 6. The CDR3 contains 14 residues. CDR3 loop: CASSPTGGDTEAFF. The CDR3 DNA reads as TGTGCCAGTAGCCCCACAGGGGGTGACACTGAAGCTTTCTTT.

In its sample, this clone was seen a few times. The gene calls are TRBV19 and TRBJ2-2; the match to TRBD2 covers 7 bases. The CDR3 runs to 17 residues. The germline gives CDR1 LNHDA, CDR2 SQIVND (reference sequence). With V trimmed by 6 bases and J by 4 bases, 14 bases remained unmatched. This CDR3 is CASRGGLREYGTGELFF. The CDR3 DNA reads as TGTGCCAGTAGGGGAGGGTTGAGGGAATACGGCACCGGGGAGCTGTTTTTT.

V and J are TRBV2 and TRBJ2-5, with 15 bases matching TRBD2. Germline values: CDR1 SNHLY, CDR2 FYNNEI. The CDR3 is 16 residues long. J lost 5 bases, V lost 1 base, and 2 bases had no gene match. DNA of the CDR3: TGTGCCAGCAGTGAAGGGACTAGCGGGAGGGGTGAGACCCAGTACTTC. The encoded protein is CASSEGTSGRGETQYF.

V usage is TRBV5-4 and J usage is TRBJ2-3; TRBD2 aligns across 14 bases. Trimming took 4 bases from V and 5 from J; bases not matched to a gene: 6. Germline V gene sequence: CDR1 SGHNT, CDR2 YYREEE (reference sequence). This CDR3 is 16 amino acids long. The CDR3 reads CASSAGTSGSGDTQYF. The CDR3 bases are TGTGCCAGCAGCGCCGGGACTAGCGGGAGCGGAGATACGCAGTATTTT.

This clone was picked up many times. The chain couples TRBV4-1 to TRBJ1-2; TRBD1 aligns across 8 bases. After removal of 5 bases from V and 3 bases from J, the junction contained 8 bases not matched to a gene. There are 15 residues in the CDR3. CDR1 and CDR2 from the germline V gene are MGHRA and YSYEKL. The CDR3: CASSSLKTGDYGYTF. CDR3 nucleotides: TGCGCCAGCAGCTCCCTAAAGACAGGGGACTATGGCTACACCTTC.

The chain uses TRBV7-8 and TRBJ2-3, with 10 nucleotides matching TRBD2. There are 16 residues in the CDR3. Germline V CDR1 and CDR2: SGHVS, FQNEAQ. Trimming removed 1 base from V and 5 bases from J; junction bases left unmatched: 6. Written as DNA, the CDR3 is TGTGCCAGCAGCTTAGGAGCGGGAGGGCCTGGAGATACGCAGTATTTT. It is translated as CASSLGAGGPGDTQYF. The full variable domain, rest sourced from reference TRBV7-8 and TRBJ2-3, is GAGVSQSPRYKVAKRGQDVALRCDPISGHVSLFWYQQALGQGPEFLTYFQNEAQLDKSGLPSDRFFAERPEGSVSTLKIQRTQQEDSAVYLCASSLGAGGPGDTQYFGPGTRLTVL.

In its sample, this clone was seen once. In nucleotides, the CDR3 is TGTGCCAGCAGGACGGGACAGGTCCAGCAGTACTTC. Its protein product is CASRTGQVQQYF. The V call is TRBV28, the J call TRBJ2-7, with 8 bases lining up with TRBD1. The CDR3 covers 12 residues. From germline, CDR1 is MDHEN and CDR2 SYDVKM. After removal of 6 bases from V and 8 bases from J, the junction contained 6 bases not matched to a gene.

The chain joins TRBV7-9 to TRBJ1-2; D remains ambiguous. The CDR3 consists of 13 residues. CDR1 and CDR2 (germline): SEHNR, FQNEAQ (reference sequence). Between the trimmed V and J ends, which lost 2 bases and 4 bases, there was a span of 8 bases. The CDR3 DNA sequence: TGTGCCAGCAGCTTACCGGGTCCCTATGGCTACACCTTC. Translating it yields CASSLPGPYGYTF. The full variable domain, rest sourced from reference TRBV7-9 and TRBJ1-2, is DTGVSQNPRHKITKRGQNVTFRCDPISEHNRLYWYRQTLGQGPEFLTYFQNEAQLEKSRLLSDRFSAERPKGSFSTLEIQRTEQGDSAMYLCASSLPGPYGYTFGSGTRLTVV.

The chain is built from TRBV21-1 and TRBJ2-7; the DNA was not used to check the table's D call, TRBD1. TRBV21-1 is a pseudogene segment. This CDR3 has 16 amino acids. This chain's CDR3 is CASSIVCRHNSYEQYF. CDR3 nucleotides: TGTGCCAGCAGCATCGTATGTAGACACAACTCCTACGAGCAGTACTTC.

This chain uses TRBV7-3 with TRBJ2-2, with 13 bases identical to TRBD2. This CDR3 comprises 17 residues. Per germline, CDR1 SGHTA and CDR2 FQGTGA. V was clipped by 6 bases and J by 5 bases; unmatched bases: 9. CDR3 DNA sequence: TGTGCCAGCAGGTCTACTCAACTAGCGGGAGGGACCGGGGAGCTGTTTTTT. This sequence encodes CASRSTQLAGGTGELFF.

This chain joins TRBV19 and TRBJ1-1, with a weak D call TRBD1 (6 bases). The CDR3 has 12 residues. Looked up from germline, CDR1 is LNHDA and CDR2 is SQIVND (reference sequence). V was clipped by 9 bases and J by 2 bases, with 10 bases between them. CDR3 loop: CASTGFNTEAFF. Here the CDR3 DNA reads TGTGCCAGCACAGGGTTTAACACTGAAGCTTTCTTT.

This chain links TRBV7-6 with TRBJ2-7, with D maybe TRBD2 (6 bases). Germline assignment: CDR1 SGHVS and CDR2 FNYEAQ. This CDR3 contains 16 residues. V shed 1 base and J shed 6 bases, with 19 bases lying between them. This chain's CDR3 is CASSLEFSLPGGEQYF. The CDR3 region has the DNA TGTGCCAGCAGCTTAGAGTTTTCGCTTCCCGGGGGCGAGCAGTACTTC.

This clone was seen a handful of times. The chain carries TRBV6-5 and TRBJ1-4; 7 nucleotides line up with TRBD1. CDR1 is MNHEY and CDR2 is SVGAGI in the germline V gene. CDR3 size: 14 residues. The trim removed 2 bases at V and 4 bases at J, leaving 1 base unmatched. The CDR3 protein is CASSYGDSNEKLFF. DNA of the CDR3: TGTGCCAGCAGTTACGGGGACAGTAATGAAAAACTGTTTTTT.

This chain links TRBV11-3 with TRBJ2-1; the match to TRBD2 covers 7 bases. This CDR3 region has 16 residues. From germline, CDR1 is SGHNT and CDR2 YENEEA. V shed 2 bases and J 3 bases; nucleotides not matched to a gene: 7. The CDR3 DNA reads as TGTGCCAGCAGCTTAAGTCGCGGGAGTTTCTACAATGAGCAGTTCTTC. Amino acids: CASSLSRGSFYNEQFF.

The chain couples TRBV5-1 to TRBJ2-1, with 8 bases aligning to TRBD1. This CDR3 contains 17 residues. The V segment lost 1 base and the J segment 5 bases; nucleotides outside the gene matches: 11. Germline assignment: CDR1 SGHRS and CDR2 YFSETQ. The DNA for the CDR3 is TGCGCCAGCAGCTTGCTCGGGGACAGGCCAGAACACAATGAGCAGTTCTTC. Its protein product is CASSLLGDRPEHNEQFF.

In DNA, the CDR3 is TGTGCCAGCAGTTTCATCGGGGCGGGGGTGGGGACCTACGAGCAGTACTTC. This encodes CASSFIGAGVGTYEQYF. The genes are TRBV27 and TRBJ2-7; TRBD2 matches at 7 bases. Germline V CDR1 and CDR2: MNHEY, SMNVEV (reference sequence). The CDR3 loop spans 17 amino acids. V was pared by 3 bases and J by 2 bases, with 13 bases of the junction left unmatched.

In DNA, the CDR3 is TGTGCCAGCAGCCAAAATCAGGGGGCGAACACCGGGGAGCTGTTTTTT. This translates into CASSQNQGANTGELFF. This chain links TRBV3-1 (or the pseudogene TRBV3-2) with TRBJ2-2; 7 nucleotides align to TRBD1. V lost 2 bases, J lost 0 bases, and 3 bases stayed unmatched. Looked up from germline, CDR1 is LGHDT and CDR2 is YNNKEL (reference sequence). CDR3 size: 16 residues.

The chain uses TRBV14 and TRBJ2-3, with D hard to call. This CDR3 has 16 residues. The germline V and J ends were trimmed by 6 bases and 6 bases, with 22 bases remaining between them. Germline V lookup: CDR1 SGHDN, CDR2 FVKESK. The CDR3 sequence is CASSPRIAATDDTQYF. The CDR3 nucleotides read TGTGCCAGCAGTCCAAGAATAGCAGCGACTGACGATACGCAGTATTTT.

The chain employs TRBV5-1 and TRBJ2-1, with 10 bases matching TRBD2. The germline V gene encodes CDR1 SGHRS and CDR2 YFSETQ. With V trimmed by 3 bases and J by 3 bases, 3 bases remained unmatched. The CDR3 is 15 residues long. CDR3 loop: CASSSGLADYNEQFF. The CDR3 DNA reads as TGCGCCAGCAGCTCAGGACTAGCGGACTACAATGAGCAGTTCTTC.

This clone was seen a few times. The chain recombines TRBV5-6 with TRBJ2-1; D perhaps matches TRBD2 (6 bases). The CDR3 is 14 residues long. Between the trimmed V and J ends, which lost 2 bases and 9 bases, there was a span of 15 bases. The germline V gene encodes CDR1 SGHDT and CDR2 YYEEEE. DNA for the CDR3: TGTGCCAGCAGCTTTGGGGACTCAAGGGCTGAGCAGTTCTTC. Translating gives CASSFGDSRAEQFF.

The chain combines TRBV6-6 with TRBJ2-1, with D unresolved. The CDR3 runs 15 residues. The germline V gene encodes CDR1 MNHNY and CDR2 SVGAGI (reference sequence). V was shortened by 0 bases and J by 3 bases, with 9 bases between the two germline ends. CDR3 loop: CASSYSRQIYNEQFF. CDR3 in DNA: TGTGCCAGCAGTTACTCGCGGCAAATCTACAATGAGCAGTTCTTC.

The chain carries TRBV10-3 and TRBJ1-2; tentative D call: TRBD1 (6 bases). CDR1 is ENHRY, CDR2 SYGVKD, per germline. There are 15 residues in the CDR3. Trimming cost V 3 bases and J 4 bases, with 15 bases left between them. The DNA for the CDR3 is TGTGCCATCAGTGACTCAGGGGTGATAACCTATGGCTACACCTTC. As protein: CAISDSGVITYGYTF.

The chain has TRBV24-1 and TRBJ2-3, with D possibly TRBD2 on 5 matching bases. V lost 4 bases to trimming and J lost 5 bases, with 15 bases between them. CDR1 is KGHDR, CDR2 SFDVKD, per germline. This CDR3 has 15 residues. The CDR3 loop is CATSDLGYGVDTQYF. CDR3 sequence (DNA): TGTGCCACCAGTGACCTGGGCTACGGGGTAGATACGCAGTATTTT.

The CDR3 nucleotides are TGTGCCAGCAGTGAAGCGTACGGAGGGACGTTAGTTAGCAATCAGCCCCAGCATTTT. Translation gives CASSEAYGGTLVSNQPQHF. J is TRBJ1-5 and V is TRBV6-1; D may be TRBD1 (5 bases). This CDR3 is built from 19 residues. Trimming took off 0 bases at V and 0 bases at J, with 18 bases between the two ends. Germline loops: CDR1 MNHNS, CDR2 SASEGT.

Worth noting for this clone: The junction differs from germline at one of its ends, possibly a read error. The chain carries TRBV6-6 and TRBJ2-2, with 7 bases identical to TRBD1. Germline assignment: CDR1 MNHNY and CDR2 SVGAGI (reference sequence). The CDR3 runs to 12 residues. The chain's CDR3 is CASSYSGQEVFF. CDR3 sequence (DNA): TGTGCCAGCAGTTACTCAGGACAGGAGGTGTTTTTT.

The chain has TRBV29-1 and TRBJ1-2, with TRBD1 as a possible D gene (5 bases). CDR1 is SQVTM and CDR2 is ANQGSEA in the germline V gene. This CDR3 spans 14 amino acids. Trimming cost V 4 bases and J 1 base, with 13 bases left between them. In DNA form, the CDR3 reads TGCAGCGTTGGGGGAGGGGCGCTTAACTATGGCTACACCTTC. It translates to CSVGGGALNYGYTF.

The chain is built from TRBV6-6 and TRBJ2-5; 13 nucleotides match TRBD2. CDR3 size: 15 residues. The ends lost 2 bases at V and 5 bases at J; junction bases unmatched: 2. CDR1 MNHNY and CDR2 SVGAGI come from the germline V gene (reference sequence). The CDR3 spells CASSYGTSGEETQYF. CDR3 coding DNA: TGTGCCAGCAGTTACGGGACTAGCGGGGAGGAGACCCAGTACTTC.

As concerns this clone: The same CDR3 also results from other DNA sequences found in this sample. The rearrangement uses TRBV28 and TRBJ2-7, with TRBD2 matching 8 bases. Germline CDR1 and CDR2: MDHEN and SYDVKM. The CDR3 spans 14 residues. V lost 2 bases to trimming and J lost 3 bases; unmatched junction nucleotides: 3. This CDR3 is CASSLGGRFYEQYF. In DNA form, the CDR3 reads TGTGCCAGCAGTTTAGGCGGGAGGTTCTACGAGCAGTACTTC.

In this sample, this clone turned up a few times. The V gene is TRBV10-3, the J gene TRBJ1-1; TRBD1 is a possible D gene (5 bases). The CDR3 is 14 amino acids. The germline V gene encodes CDR1 ENHRY and CDR2 SYGVKD. V was shortened by 11 bases and J by 1 base, with 17 bases between the two germline ends. CDR3 sequence reads: CASRGAGTNTEAFF. The CDR3 DNA is TGTGCCTCCCGAGGGGCGGGAACGAACACTGAAGCTTTCTTT.